The 7 T cell receptor beta chains in this list originate from one sample, sequenced in a study of blood T cell repertoires in COVID-19. Produced via immunoSEQ multiplex PCR; TCRdb's table is partial and in-frame only. The table records 150,000 to 200,000 clones, 80% of them present only once. Sequencing was performed on PBMCs or T cells enriched from blood (not recorded which). The receptors were sampled from a man aged 35-49 years who had recovered from COVID-19.

The DNA of the CDR3 is TGTGCCAGCAGCGCGCCGGGGGGTTTGAATGCTTTCTTT. This codes for CASSAPGGLNAFF. The genes are TRBV9 and TRBJ1-1; tentative D call: TRBD1 (5 bases). The germline gives CDR1 SGDLS, CDR2 YYNGEE. The V end was cut by 3 bases, the J end by 11 bases, with 17 bases between. The CDR3 extends over 13 amino acids.

The J gene is TRBJ2-3, the V gene TRBV19; perhaps TRBD2 as D (6 bases). From germline, CDR1 is LNHDA and CDR2 SQIVND (reference sequence). Trimming stripped 0 bases from V and 6 bases from J, with 7 bases between. The CDR3 has 13 residues. The CDR3 sequence is CASSIEAGDTQYF. The CDR3 nucleotides are TGTGCCAGTAGTATAGAAGCGGGCGATACGCAGTATTTT.

The chain is built from TRBV3-1 (or the pseudogene TRBV3-2) and TRBJ1-3; D is unclear. This CDR3 region has 15 residues. V gave up 3 bases and J gave up 0 bases, with 9 bases separating them. Germline loops: CDR1 LGHDT, CDR2 YNNKEL (reference sequence). The CDR3 region has the DNA TGTGCCAGCAGCCAGGTCCCTAACTCTGGAAACACCATATATTTT. Its translation is CASSQVPNSGNTIYF.

The chain joins TRBV6-5 to TRBJ2-5; maybe TRBD1 (5 bases). The CDR3 consists of 13 residues. CDR1 and CDR2 from the germline V gene are MNHEY and SVGAGI. V was shortened by 7 bases and J by 4 bases, with 13 bases between the two germline ends. The CDR3 reads CASKLGASETQYF. The DNA for the CDR3 is TGTGCCAGCAAATTAGGGGCGTCAGAGACCCAGTACTTC.

This clone has just a few counts. The chain recombines TRBV13 with TRBJ1-2; 9 nucleotides align to TRBD1. The J segment lost 6 bases and the V segment lost 5 bases, leaving 16 bases of the junction unmatched. This CDR3 region has 17 residues. Germline CDR1 and CDR2: PRHDT and FYEKMQ (reference sequence). In DNA, the CDR3 is TGTGCCAGCAGCCAGGGCCGCAAGGGACAGGGTGGGCATGGCTACACCTTC. This encodes CASSQGRKGQGGHGYTF. Together with reference TRBV13 and TRBJ1-2, the CDR3 gives the full variable domain: AAGVIQSPRHLIKEKRETATLKCYPIPRHDTVYWYQQGPGQDPQFLISFYEKMQSDKGSIPDRFSAQQFSDYHSELNMSSLELGDSALYFCASSQGRKGQGGHGYTFGSGTRLTVV.

The chain has TRBV5-3 and TRBJ1-2; 11 nucleotides align to TRBD1. TRBV5-3 is recorded as an ORF, its role being uncertain. V lost 4 bases and J lost 4; bases outside the gene matches: 6. CDR3 length: 15 amino acids. In DNA form, the CDR3 reads TGTGCCAGAAGCATGGGACAGGGGGGAAGCTATGGCTACACCTTC. This codes for CARSMGQGGSYGYTF.

V and J are TRBV2 and TRBJ2-5; TRBD2 matches at 11 bases. This CDR3 is 14 amino acids long. J lost 5 bases, V lost 6 bases, and 5 bases had no gene match. In germline, CDR1 is SNHLY, CDR2 FYNNEI. CDR3 bases: TGTGCCAGCAGGACGGCTAGCGGGGGGGAGACCCAGTACTTC. Protein: CASRTASGGETQYF.